The present TCR beta chain was sequenced within a study of CD8+CD57+ T cells in acquired aplastic anemia. About the research overall: Sorted CD4+ and CD8+ cells gave a mean 3.2 ug DNA, range 0.2 to 27.4 ug. Healthy CD8+ samples averaged roughly 12 million reads. The study's findings and limits: Overlapping CD8+ CDR3 repertoires of patients and controls contained nearly 30 shared sequences.

Of note for this clonotype: Its target is unknown.

The length of the CDR3 is 14 residues. The V and J ends lost 0 bases and 6 bases respectively, with 10 bases between them. Germline values: CDR1 SGDLS, CDR2 YYNGEE. Genomic DNA served as template for TCR beta VDJ and CDR3 profiling. Each CDR3 protein gets one entry after TCRdb re-called the reads with MiXCR. The repertoire includes around 170,000 distinct CDR3 sequences, about 60% of them detected once, and 35% to 50% sits in the top ten. The source is a human donor in good health. V gene TRBV9 combines with J gene TRBJ2-1; D uncertain. The sequenced sample consisted of sorted CD4+, CD8+, or CD8+CD57+ T cells (not recorded which) from PBMCs. CDR3 residues: CASSVGSTTNEQFF. The CDR3 DNA reads TGTGCCAGCAGCGTAGGTTCCACAACCAATGAGCAGTTCTTC. The full variable domain, rest sourced from reference TRBV9 and TRBJ2-1, is DSGVTQTPKHLITATGQRVTLRCSPRSGDLSVYWYQQSLDQGLQFLIQYYNGEERAKGNILERFSAQQFPDLHSELNLSSLELGDSALYFCASSVGSTTNEQFFGPGTRLTVL.